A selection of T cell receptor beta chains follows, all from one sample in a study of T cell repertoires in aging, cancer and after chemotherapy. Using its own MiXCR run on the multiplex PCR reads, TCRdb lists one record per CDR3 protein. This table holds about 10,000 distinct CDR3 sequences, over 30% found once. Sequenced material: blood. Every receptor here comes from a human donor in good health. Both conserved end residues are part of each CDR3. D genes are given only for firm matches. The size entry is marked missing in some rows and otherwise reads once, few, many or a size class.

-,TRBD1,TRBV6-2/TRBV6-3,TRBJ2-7,TGTGCCAGCAGTCTCCGGACAGGGTACTACGAGCAGTACTTC,CASSLRTGYYEQYF
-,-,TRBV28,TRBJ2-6,TGTGCCAGCAGTGAACAGGGCTCTGGGGCCAACGTCCTGACTTTC,CASSEQGSGANVLTF
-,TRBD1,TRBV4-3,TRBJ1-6,TGCGCCAGCAGCCAAGTTATTAACAGGGGGCCTTATTCACCCCTCCACTTT,CASSQVINRGPYSPLHF
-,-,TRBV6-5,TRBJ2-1,TGTGCCAGCAGACGGGGCCCCGGACACAATGAGCAGTTCTTC,CASRRGPGHNEQFF
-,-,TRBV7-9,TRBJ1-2,TGTGCCAGCAGCTTGGGGGCCCATCGGGACTATGGCTACACCTTC,CASSLGAHRDYGYTF
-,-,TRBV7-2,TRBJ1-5,TGTGCCAGCAGCTTAGATGGGATTACAAACAATCAGCCCCAGCATTTT,CASSLDGITNNQPQHF
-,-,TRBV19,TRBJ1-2,TGTGCCAGTACTGGGGGGGGAGGCTACACCTTC,CASTGGGGYTF
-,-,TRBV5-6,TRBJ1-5,TGTGCCAGCAGCTTGGCCGGGGTAGAGAATCAGCCCCAGCATTTT,CASSLAGVENQPQHF
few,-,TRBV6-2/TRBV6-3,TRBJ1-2,TGTGCCAGCAGCTTCTCCCGGCTGACGGAACATGGCTACACCTTC,CASSFSRLTEHGYTF
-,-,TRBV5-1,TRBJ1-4,TGCGCCAGCAGCTTGGTGGGTCAGGAGCTAAATGAAAAACTGTTTTTT,CASSLVGQELNEKLFF
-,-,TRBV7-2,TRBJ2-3,TGTGCCAGCAGCTTAACAGCGGGCGATACGCAGTATTTT,CASSLTAGDTQYF
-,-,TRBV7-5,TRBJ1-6,-,CISVPAALDSVWTPLHF
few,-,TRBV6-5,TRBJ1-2,TGTGCCAGCAGTTACTCCTCCTGGACAGCGCTCTTGGCGCGGGGTGGCTACACCTTC,CASSYSSWTALLARGGYTF
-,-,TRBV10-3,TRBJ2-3,TGTGCCATCAGTAGGTCAGGGCGTACAGATACGCAGTATTTT,CAISRSGRTDTQYF
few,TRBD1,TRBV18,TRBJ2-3,TGTGCCAGCTCCTGGGGACAGCGCACAGATACGCAGTATTTT,CASSWGQRTDTQYF
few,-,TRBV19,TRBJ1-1,TGTGCCAGTAGTATAGCCGCGACAGTGAACACTGAAGCTTTCTTT,CASSIAATVNTEAFF
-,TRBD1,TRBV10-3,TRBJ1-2,TGTGCCTTCAGTGCCGACAGGGACTATGGCTACACCTTC,CAFSADRDYGYTF
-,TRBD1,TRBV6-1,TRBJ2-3,TGTGCCAGCAGTGACGACAGGGCCATAGATACGCAGTATTTT,CASSDDRAIDTQYF
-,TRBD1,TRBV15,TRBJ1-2,TGTGCCACCAGCAGAGATCTACAGGGGGGGGGCTACACCTTC,CATSRDLQGGGYTF
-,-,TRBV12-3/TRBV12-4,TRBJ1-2,TGTGCCAGCATCCTTGTATGGGGTGGTGGCTACACCTTC,CASILVWGGGYTF
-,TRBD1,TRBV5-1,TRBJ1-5,TGCGCCAGCAGCCGTTCCGGACAGGGAGATCAGCCCCAGCATTTT,CASSRSGQGDQPQHF
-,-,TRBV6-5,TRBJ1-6,TGTGCCAGCAGTTACGGGGCCGATTATAATTCACACCTCCACTTT,CASSYGADYNSHLHF
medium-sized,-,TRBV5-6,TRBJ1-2,TGTGCCAGCAGCGAGACACTAAACTATGGCTACACCTTC,CASSETLNYGYTF
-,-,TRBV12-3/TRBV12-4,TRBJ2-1,TGTGCCAGCAGTTTACTCGGGGGATTAAGGACGGGGGAGCAGTTCTTC,CASSLLGGLRTGEQFF
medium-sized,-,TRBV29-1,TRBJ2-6,TGCAGCGTTGACAGGGTTGGGGCCAACGTCCTGACTTTC,CSVDRVGANVLTF
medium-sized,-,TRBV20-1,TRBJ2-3,TGCAGTGCTAGAGCGATGCGGGGACGGCGACTAGATTTT,CSARAMRGRRLDF
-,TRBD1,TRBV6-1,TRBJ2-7,TGTGCCAGCAGGGGACAGGCGCTCTCCTACGAGCAGTACTTC,CASRGQALSYEQYF
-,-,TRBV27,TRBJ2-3,TGTGCCAGCAGCTTAAGGGGGGGCCAAGCAGATACGCAGTATTTT,CASSLRGGQADTQYF
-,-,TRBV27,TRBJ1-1,TGTGCCAGCAGTGTCCACATGATGAACACTGAAGCTTTCTTT,CASSVHMMNTEAFF
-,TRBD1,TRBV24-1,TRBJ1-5,TGTGCCACCAGTGCGTCAGGGGGGTTTGGCAATCAGCCCCAGCATTTT,CATSASGGFGNQPQHF